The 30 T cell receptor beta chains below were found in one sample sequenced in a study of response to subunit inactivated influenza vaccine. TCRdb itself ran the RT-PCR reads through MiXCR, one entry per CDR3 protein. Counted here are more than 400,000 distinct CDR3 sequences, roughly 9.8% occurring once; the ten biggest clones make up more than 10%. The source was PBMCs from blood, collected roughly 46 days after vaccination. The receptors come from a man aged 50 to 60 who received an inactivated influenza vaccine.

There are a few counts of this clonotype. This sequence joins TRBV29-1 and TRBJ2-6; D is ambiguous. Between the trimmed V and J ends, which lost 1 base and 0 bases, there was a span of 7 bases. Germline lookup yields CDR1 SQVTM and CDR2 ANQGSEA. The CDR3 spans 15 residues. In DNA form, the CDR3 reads TGCAGCGTTGAAGGCAGTGGCTCTGGGGCCAACGTCCTGACTTTC. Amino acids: CSVEGSGSGANVLTF.

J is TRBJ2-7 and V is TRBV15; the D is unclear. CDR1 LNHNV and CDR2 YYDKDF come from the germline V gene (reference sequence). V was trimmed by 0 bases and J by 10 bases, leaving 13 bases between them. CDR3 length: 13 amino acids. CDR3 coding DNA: TGTGCCACCAGCAGAGATGTGAGCGCGACACAGTACTTC. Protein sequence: CATSRDVSATQYF.

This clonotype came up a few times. The CDR3 DNA follows: TGTGCCATCAATCGGGGGGCTCAAGAGACCCAGTACTTC. Translating it yields CAINRGAQETQYF. V gene TRBV10-3 combines with J gene TRBJ2-5; possible D gene TRBD2, 7 bases. Trimming stripped 7 bases from V and 2 bases from J, with 11 bases between. The CDR3 consists of 13 residues. Germline V gene sequence: CDR1 ENHRY, CDR2 SYGVKD.

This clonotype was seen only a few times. The CDR3 loop reads CASSLNSIGELFF. DNA of the CDR3: TGTGCCAGCAGTTTAAATAGCATCGGGGAGCTGTTTTTT. The chain has TRBV12-3 or TRBV12-4 and TRBJ2-2, with D hard to call. The CDR3 runs 13 residues. The V end lost 2 bases, the J end lost 7 bases, and 8 bases lay between the germline ends.

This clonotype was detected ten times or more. DNA for the CDR3: TGCGCCAGCAGACAGGACGTCTACGAGCAGTACTTC. Translated, it gives CASRQDVYEQYF. The V call is TRBV5-1, the J call TRBJ2-7, with D perhaps TRBD1 (5 bases). This CDR3 has 12 residues. In germline, CDR1 is SGHRS, CDR2 YFSETQ. Trimming removed 5 bases from V and 3 bases from J, with 9 bases in between.

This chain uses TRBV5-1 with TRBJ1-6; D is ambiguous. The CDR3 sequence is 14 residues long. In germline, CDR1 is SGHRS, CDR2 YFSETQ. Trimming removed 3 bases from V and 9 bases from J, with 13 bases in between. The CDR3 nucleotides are TGCGCCAGCAGCTCAGAGACACCGGGTTCACCCCTCCACTTT. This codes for CASSSETPGSPLHF.

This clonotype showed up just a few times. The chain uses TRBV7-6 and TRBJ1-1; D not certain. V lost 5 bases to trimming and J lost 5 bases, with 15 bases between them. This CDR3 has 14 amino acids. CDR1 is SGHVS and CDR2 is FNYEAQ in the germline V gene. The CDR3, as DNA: TGTGCCAGCAGCCGCGGATGGGCGGGGACTGAAGCTTTCTTT. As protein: CASSRGWAGTEAFF.

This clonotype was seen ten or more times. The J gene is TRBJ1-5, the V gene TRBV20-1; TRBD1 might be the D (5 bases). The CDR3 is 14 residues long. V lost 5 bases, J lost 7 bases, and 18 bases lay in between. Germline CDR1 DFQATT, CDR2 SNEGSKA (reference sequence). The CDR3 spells CSAFTPGIRQPQHF. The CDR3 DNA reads TGCAGTGCTTTTACTCCAGGGATCCGACAGCCCCAGCATTTT.

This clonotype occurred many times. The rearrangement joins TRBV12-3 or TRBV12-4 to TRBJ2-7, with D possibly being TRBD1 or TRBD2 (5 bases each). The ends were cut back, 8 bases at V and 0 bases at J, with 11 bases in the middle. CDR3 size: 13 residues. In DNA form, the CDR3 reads TGTGCCAGCCGGGGCTCGCCCTCCTACGAGCAGTACTTC. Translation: CASRGSPSYEQYF.

The CDR3 sequence is CASSAPGRANEAFF. CDR3 DNA: TGTGCCAGCAGCGCCCCGGGACGGGCAAATGAAGCTTTCTTT. The J gene is TRBJ1-1, the V gene TRBV5-4; the D gene is possibly TRBD1 (5 bases). The germline V gene encodes CDR1 SGHNT and CDR2 YYREEE (reference sequence). The CDR3 covers 14 residues. Deletions cut 4 bases from V and 7 bases from J, with 17 bases between.

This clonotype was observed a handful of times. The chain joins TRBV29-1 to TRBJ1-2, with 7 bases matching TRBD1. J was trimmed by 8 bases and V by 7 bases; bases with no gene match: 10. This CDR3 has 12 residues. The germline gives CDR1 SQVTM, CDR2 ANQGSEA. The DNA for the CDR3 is TGCAGCGCCCCCGAGGGGGCCGGGGGCTACACCTTC. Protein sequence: CSAPEGAGGYTF. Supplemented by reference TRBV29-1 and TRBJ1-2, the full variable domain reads SAVISQKPSRDICQRGTSLTIQCQVDSQVTMMFWYRQQPGQSLTLIATANQGSEATYESGFVIDKFPISRPNLTFSTLTVSNMSPEDSSIYLCSAPEGAGGYTFGSGTRLTVV.

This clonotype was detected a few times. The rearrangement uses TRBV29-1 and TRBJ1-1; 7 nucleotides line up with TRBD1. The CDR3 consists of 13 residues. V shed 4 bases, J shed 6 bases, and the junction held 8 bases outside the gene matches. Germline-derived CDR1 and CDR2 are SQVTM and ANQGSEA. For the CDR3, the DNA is TGCAGCGTTGGGCCTAGACAGGGTCCTGAAGCTTTCTTT. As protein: CSVGPRQGPEAFF.

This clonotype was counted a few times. The CDR3 region has the DNA TGCAGCGTTGAACCTCAGAACACCGGGGAGCTGTTTTTT. Its protein product is CSVEPQNTGELFF. J is TRBJ2-2 and V is TRBV29-1; D unresolved. Germline V gene data show CDR1 as SQVTM and CDR2 as ANQGSEA. Deletions cut 2 bases from V and 1 base from J, with 5 bases between. The CDR3 sequence is 13 residues long.

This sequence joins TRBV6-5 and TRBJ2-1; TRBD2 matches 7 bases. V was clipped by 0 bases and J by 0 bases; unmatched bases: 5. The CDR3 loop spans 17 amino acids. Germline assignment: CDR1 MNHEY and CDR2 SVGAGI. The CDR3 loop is CASSYSLAEGSYNEQFF. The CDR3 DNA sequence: TGTGCCAGCAGTTACTCCCTAGCGGAGGGCTCCTACAATGAGCAGTTCTTC.

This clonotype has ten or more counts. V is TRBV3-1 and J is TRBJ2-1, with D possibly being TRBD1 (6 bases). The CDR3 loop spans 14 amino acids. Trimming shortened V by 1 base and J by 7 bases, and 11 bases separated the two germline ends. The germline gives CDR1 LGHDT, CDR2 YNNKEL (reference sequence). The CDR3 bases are TGTGCCAGCAGCCAAGGGGGGCGCGGGAATGAGCAGTTCTTC. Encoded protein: CASSQGGRGNEQFF.

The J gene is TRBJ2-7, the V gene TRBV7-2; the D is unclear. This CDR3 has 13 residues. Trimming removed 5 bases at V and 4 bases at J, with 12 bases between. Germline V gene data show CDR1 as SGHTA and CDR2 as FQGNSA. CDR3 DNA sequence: TGTGCCAGCAGCCCACGGATCCCTTACGAGCAGTACTTC. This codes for CASSPRIPYEQYF.

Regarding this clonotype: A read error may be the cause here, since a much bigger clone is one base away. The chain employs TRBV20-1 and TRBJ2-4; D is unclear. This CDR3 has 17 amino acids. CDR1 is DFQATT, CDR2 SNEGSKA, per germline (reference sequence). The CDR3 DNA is TGCTGTGCTAGATCAGGACGTCCAATCCTAAATAAAAACATTCAGTACTTC. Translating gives CCARSGRPILNKNIQYF.

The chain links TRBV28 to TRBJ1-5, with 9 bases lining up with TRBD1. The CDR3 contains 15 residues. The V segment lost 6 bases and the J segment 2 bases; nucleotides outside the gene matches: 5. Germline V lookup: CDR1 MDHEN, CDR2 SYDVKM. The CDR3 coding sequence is TGTGCCAGCAGCACACAGGGGGCTGGCAATCAGCCCCAGCATTTT. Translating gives CASSTQGAGNQPQHF.

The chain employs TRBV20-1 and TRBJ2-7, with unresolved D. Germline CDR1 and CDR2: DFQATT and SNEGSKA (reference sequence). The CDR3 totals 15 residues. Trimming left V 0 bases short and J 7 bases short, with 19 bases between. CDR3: CSARDGFKPNREQYF. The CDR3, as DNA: TGCAGTGCTAGAGATGGGTTTAAACCAAATCGGGAGCAGTACTTC.

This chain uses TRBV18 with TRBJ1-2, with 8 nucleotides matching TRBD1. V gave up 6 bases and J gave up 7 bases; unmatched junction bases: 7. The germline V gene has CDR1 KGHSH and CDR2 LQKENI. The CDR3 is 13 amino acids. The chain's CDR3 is CASSQQGDCGYTF. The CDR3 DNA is TGTGCCAGCTCCCAACAGGGGGACTGTGGCTACACCTTC.

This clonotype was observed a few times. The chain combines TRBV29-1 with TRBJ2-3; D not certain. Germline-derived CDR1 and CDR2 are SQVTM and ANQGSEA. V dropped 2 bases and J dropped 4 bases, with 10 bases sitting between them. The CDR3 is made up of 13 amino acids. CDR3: CSVEPTRADTQYF. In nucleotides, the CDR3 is TGCAGCGTTGAACCCACTCGGGCAGATACGCAGTATTTT.

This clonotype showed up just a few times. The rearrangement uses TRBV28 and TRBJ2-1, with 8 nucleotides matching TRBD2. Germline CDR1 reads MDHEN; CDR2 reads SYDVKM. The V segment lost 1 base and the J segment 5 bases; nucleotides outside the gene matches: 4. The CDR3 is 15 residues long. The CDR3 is CASSLFLRGDNEQFF. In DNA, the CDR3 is TGTGCCAGCAGTTTATTCTTGCGGGGGGACAATGAGCAGTTCTTC.

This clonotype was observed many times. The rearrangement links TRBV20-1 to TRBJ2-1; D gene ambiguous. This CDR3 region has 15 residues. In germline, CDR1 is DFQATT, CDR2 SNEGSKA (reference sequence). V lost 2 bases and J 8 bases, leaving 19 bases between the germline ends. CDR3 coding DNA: TGCAGTGCTAGACCTCTCGCGGTAGGGTTCGATGAGCAGTTCTTC. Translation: CSARPLAVGFDEQFF.

The CDR3 DNA follows: TGCAGTGCTAGAGGAGGCACGGGGTACTACGAGCAGTACTTC. Translating it yields CSARGGTGYYEQYF. The rearrangement links TRBV20-1 to TRBJ2-7; perhaps TRBD2 as D (5 bases). Per the germline V gene, CDR1 is DFQATT and CDR2 is SNEGSKA (reference sequence). The germline V and J ends were trimmed by 1 base and 3 bases, with 13 bases remaining between them. The CDR3 has 14 amino acids.

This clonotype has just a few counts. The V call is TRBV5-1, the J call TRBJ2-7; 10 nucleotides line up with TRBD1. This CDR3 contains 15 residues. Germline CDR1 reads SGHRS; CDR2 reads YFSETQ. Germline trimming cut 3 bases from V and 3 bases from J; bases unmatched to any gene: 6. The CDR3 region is CASSYPGQGIYEQYF. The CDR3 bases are TGCGCCAGCAGCTACCCGGGACAGGGGATCTACGAGCAGTACTTC.

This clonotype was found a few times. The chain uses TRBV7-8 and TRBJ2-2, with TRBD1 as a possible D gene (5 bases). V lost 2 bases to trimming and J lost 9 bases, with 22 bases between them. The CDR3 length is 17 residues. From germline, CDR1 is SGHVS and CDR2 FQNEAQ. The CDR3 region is CASSLPSGRTSARELFF. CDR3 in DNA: TGTGCCAGCAGCTTACCTTCCGGACGGACAAGCGCCCGGGAGCTGTTTTTT.

CDR3 amino acids: CASSVAGTSVNEQYF. The DNA for the CDR3 is TGTGCCAGCAGCGTAGCGGGGACTAGTGTTAACGAGCAGTACTTC. This chain uses TRBV9 with TRBJ2-7; TRBD2 agrees at 8 bases. Germline values: CDR1 SGDLS, CDR2 YYNGEE. Germline trimming cut 0 bases from V and 5 bases from J; bases unmatched to any gene: 7. CDR3 length: 15 amino acids.

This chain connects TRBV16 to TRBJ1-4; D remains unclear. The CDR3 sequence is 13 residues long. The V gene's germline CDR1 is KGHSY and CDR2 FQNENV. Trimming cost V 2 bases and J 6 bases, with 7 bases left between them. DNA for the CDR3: TGTGCCAGCAGCCAAATCCCTCATGAAAAACTGTTTTTT. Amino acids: CASSQIPHEKLFF.

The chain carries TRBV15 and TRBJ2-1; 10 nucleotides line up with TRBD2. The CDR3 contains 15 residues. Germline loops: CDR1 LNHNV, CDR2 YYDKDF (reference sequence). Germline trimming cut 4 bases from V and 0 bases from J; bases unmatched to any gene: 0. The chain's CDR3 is CATSTSGSSYNEQFF. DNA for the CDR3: TGTGCCACCAGCACTAGCGGGAGCTCCTACAATGAGCAGTTCTTC.

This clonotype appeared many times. The chain's CDR3 is CSVEMRGQETQYF. The CDR3 DNA is TGCAGCGTGGAGATGAGGGGCCAAGAGACCCAGTACTTC. The V gene is TRBV29-1, the J gene TRBJ2-5; either TRBD1 or TRBD2 may supply D (5 bases each). CDR1 is SQVTM, CDR2 ANQGSEA, per germline. The ends were cut back, 6 bases at V and 1 base at J, with 12 bases in the middle. The CDR3 has 13 amino acids.